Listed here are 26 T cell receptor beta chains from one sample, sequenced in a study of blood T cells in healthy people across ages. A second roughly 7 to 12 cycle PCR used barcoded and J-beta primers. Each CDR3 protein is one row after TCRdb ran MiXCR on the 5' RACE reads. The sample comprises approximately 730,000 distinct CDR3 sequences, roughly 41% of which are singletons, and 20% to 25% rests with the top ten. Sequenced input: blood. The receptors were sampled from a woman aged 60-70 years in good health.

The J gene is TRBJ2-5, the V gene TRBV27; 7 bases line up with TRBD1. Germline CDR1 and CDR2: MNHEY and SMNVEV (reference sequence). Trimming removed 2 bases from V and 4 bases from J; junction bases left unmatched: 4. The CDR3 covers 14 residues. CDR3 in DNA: TGTGCCAGCAGTTTAAGGGGGCGAGGAGAGACCCAGTACTTC. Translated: CASSLRGRGETQYF.

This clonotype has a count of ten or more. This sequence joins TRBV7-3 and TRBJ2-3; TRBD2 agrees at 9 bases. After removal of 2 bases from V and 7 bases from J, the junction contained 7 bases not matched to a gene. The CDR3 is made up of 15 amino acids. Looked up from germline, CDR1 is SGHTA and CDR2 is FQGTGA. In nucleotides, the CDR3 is TGTGCCAGCAGCTTAGATGGTAGCGGGGGAAATACGCAGTATTTT. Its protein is CASSLDGSGGNTQYF.

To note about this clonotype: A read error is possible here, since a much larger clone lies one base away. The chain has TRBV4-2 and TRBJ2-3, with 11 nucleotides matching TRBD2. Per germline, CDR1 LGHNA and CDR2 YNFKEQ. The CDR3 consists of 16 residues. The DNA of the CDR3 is TGTGCCGGCAGCCACCGACTAGCGGGGAACACAGATACGCAGTATTTT. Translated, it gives CAGSHRLAGNTDTQYF.

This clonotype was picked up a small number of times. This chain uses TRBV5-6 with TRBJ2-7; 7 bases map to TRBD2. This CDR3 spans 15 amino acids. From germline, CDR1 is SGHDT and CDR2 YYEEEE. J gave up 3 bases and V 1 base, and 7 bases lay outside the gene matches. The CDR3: CASSLRGGLDYEQYF. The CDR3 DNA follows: TGTGCCAGCAGCTTGAGGGGCGGACTAGACTACGAGCAGTACTTC.

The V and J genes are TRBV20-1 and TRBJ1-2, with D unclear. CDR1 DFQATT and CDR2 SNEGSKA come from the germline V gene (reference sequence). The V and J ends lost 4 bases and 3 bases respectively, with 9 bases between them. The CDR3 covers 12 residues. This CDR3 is CSATKVDYGYTF. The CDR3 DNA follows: TGCAGTGCTACGAAGGTGGACTATGGCTACACCTTC.

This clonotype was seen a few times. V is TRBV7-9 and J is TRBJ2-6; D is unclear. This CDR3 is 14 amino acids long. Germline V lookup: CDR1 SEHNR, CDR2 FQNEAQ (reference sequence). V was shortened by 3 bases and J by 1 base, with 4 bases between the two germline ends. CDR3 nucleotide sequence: TGTGCCAGCAGCTTCCAGTCTGGGGCCAACGTCCTGACTTTC. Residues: CASSFQSGANVLTF.

CDR3 DNA sequence: TGTGCCAGCAGCTTAGTCAGAGAATTCGATGAGCAGTTCTTC. Protein product: CASSLVREFDEQFF. The V call is TRBV11-2, the J call TRBJ2-1; unclear D gene. Germline V gene lookup returns CDR1 SGHAT and CDR2 FQNNGV. The CDR3 is 14 residues long. Trimming removed 1 base from V and 8 bases from J, with 12 bases in between. The full variable domain, in which reference TRBV11-2 and TRBJ2-1 provide the parts outside the CDR3, is EAGVAQSPRYKIIEKRQSVAFWCNPISGHATLYWYQQILGQGPKLLIQFQNNGVVDDSQLPKDRFSAERLKGVDSTLKIQPAKLEDSAVYLCASSLVREFDEQFFGPGTRLTVL.

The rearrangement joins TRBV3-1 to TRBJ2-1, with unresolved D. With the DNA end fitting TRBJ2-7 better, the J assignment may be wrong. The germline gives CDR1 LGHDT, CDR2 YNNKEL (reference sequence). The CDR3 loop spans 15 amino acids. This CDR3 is CASSSDRSSYNEQYF. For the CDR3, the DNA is TGTGCCAGCAGCTCAGACCGAAGCTCCTACAATGAGCAGTACTTC.

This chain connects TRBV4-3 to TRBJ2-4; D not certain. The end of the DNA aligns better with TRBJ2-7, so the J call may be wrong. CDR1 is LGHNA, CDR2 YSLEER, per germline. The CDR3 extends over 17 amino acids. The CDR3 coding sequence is TGCGCCAGCAGCCAGACCATTACGGGTTTCCCCTCCTACGAGCAGTACTTC. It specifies CASSQTITGFPSYEQYF.

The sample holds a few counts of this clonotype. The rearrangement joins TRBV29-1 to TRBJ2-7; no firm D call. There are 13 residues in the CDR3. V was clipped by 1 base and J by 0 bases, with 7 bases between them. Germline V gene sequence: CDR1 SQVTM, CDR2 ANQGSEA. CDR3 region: CSVEGPDSYEQYF. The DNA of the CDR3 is TGCAGCGTTGAAGGCCCGGACTCCTACGAGCAGTACTTC.

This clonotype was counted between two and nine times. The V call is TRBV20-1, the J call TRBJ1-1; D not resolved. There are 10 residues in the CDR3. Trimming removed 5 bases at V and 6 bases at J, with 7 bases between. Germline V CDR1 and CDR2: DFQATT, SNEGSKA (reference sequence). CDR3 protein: CSAWAAEAFF. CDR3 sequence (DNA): TGCAGTGCTTGGGCTGCTGAAGCTTTCTTT.

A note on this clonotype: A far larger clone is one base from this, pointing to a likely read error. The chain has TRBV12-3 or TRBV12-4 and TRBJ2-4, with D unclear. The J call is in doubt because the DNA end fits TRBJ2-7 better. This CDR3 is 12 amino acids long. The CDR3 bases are TGTGCCAGCATTTTAGTTGGCTACGAGCAGTACTTC. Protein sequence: CASILVGYEQYF.

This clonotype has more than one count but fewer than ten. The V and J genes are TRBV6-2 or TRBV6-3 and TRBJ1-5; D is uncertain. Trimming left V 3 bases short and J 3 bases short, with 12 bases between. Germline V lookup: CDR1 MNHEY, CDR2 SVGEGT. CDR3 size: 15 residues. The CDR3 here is CASSYWQEANQPQHF. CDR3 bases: TGTGCCAGCAGTTATTGGCAGGAGGCCAATCAGCCCCAGCATTTT.

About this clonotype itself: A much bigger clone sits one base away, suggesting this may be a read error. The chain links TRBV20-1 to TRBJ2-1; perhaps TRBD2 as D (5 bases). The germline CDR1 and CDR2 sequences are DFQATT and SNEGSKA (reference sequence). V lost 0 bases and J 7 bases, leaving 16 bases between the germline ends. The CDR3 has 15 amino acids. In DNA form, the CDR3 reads TGCAGTGCTAGAGATGAGGGTCCAGCGGTGAATGAGCAGTTCTTC. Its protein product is CSARDEGPAVNEQFF.

This chain's CDR3 is CASSSALTNTEAFF. The CDR3, as DNA: TGTGCCAGCAGCTCCGCCCTCACCAACACTGAAGCTTTCTTT. This chain joins TRBV7-9 and TRBJ1-1; no clear D gene. Germline V lookup: CDR1 SEHNR, CDR2 FQNEAQ (reference sequence). V was cut by 4 bases and J by 2 bases, with 11 bases left in between. This CDR3 region has 14 residues. Together with reference TRBV7-9 and TRBJ1-1, the CDR3 gives the full variable domain: DTGVSQNPRHKITKRGQNVTFRCDPISEHNRLYWYRQTLGQGPEFLTYFQNEAQLEKSRLLSDRFSAERPKGSFSTLEIQRTEQGDSAMYLCASSSALTNTEAFFGQGTRLTVV.

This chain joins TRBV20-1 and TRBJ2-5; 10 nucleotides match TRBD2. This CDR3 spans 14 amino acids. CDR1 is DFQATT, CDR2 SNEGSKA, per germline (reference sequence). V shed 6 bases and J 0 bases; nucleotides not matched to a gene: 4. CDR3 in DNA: TGCAGTGCCCCGACTAGCGGGTACCAAGAGACCCAGTACTTC. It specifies CSAPTSGYQETQYF.

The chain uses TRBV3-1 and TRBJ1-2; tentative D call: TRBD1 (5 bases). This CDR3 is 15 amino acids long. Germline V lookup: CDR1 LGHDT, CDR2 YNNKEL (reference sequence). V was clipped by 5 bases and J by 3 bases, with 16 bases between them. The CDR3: CASSNQGGLDYGYTF. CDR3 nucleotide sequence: TGTGCCAGCAGCAATCAGGGTGGGCTGGACTATGGCTACACCTTC.

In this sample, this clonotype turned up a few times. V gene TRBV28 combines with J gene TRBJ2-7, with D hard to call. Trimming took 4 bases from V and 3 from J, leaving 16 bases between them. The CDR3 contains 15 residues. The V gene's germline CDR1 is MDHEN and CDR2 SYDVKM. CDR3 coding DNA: TGTGCCAGCAGTTCAGCCTTGGTAGGAGACTACGAGCAGTACTTC. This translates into CASSSALVGDYEQYF.

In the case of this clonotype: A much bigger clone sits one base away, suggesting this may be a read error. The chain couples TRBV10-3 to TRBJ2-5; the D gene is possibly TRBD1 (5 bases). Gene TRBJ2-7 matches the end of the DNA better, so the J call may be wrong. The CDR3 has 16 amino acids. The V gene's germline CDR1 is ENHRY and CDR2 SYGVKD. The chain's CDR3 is CAVSVEVGQGFNEQYF. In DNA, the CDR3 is TGTGCCGTCAGTGTCGAAGTTGGGCAGGGTTTTAACGAGCAGTACTTC.

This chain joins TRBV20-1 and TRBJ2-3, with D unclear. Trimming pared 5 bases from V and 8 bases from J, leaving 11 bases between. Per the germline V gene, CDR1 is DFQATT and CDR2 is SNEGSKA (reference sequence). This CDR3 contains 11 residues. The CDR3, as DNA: TGCAGTGCTCCTAGAGGTCGTACGCAGTATTTT. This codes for CSAPRGRTQYF.

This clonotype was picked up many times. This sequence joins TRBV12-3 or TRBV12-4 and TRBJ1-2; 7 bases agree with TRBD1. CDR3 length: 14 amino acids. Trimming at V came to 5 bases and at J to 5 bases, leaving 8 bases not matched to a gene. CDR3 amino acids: CASSESRDRYGYTF. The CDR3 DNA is TGTGCCAGCAGTGAATCCCGGGACAGATATGGCTACACCTTC.

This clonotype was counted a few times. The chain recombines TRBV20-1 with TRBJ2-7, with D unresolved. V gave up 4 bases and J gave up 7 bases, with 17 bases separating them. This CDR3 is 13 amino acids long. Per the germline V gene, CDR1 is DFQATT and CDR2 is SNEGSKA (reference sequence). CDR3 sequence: CSAIISLDDEQYF. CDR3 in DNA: TGCAGTGCTATCATTTCCCTGGACGATGAGCAGTACTTC.

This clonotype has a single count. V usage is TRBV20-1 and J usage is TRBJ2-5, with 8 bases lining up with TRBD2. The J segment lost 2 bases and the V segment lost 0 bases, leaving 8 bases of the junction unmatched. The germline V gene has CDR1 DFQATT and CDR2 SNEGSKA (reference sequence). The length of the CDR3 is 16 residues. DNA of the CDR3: TGCAGTGCTAGAGATCGGGGGCGGGGGGTTCAAGAGACCCAGTACTTC. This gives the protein CSARDRGRGVQETQYF.

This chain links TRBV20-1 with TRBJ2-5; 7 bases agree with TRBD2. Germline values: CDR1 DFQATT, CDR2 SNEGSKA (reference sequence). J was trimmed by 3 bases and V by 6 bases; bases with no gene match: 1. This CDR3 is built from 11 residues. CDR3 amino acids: CSAGREETQYF. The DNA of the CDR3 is TGCAGTGCGGGGAGGGAAGAGACCCAGTACTTC.

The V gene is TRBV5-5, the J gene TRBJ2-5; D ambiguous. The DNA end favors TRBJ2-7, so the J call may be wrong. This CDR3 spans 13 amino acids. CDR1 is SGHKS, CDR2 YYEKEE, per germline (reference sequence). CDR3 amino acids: CASSLAAPYEQYF. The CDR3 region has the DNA TGTGCCAGCAGCTTGGCGGCACCCTACGAGCAGTACTTC.

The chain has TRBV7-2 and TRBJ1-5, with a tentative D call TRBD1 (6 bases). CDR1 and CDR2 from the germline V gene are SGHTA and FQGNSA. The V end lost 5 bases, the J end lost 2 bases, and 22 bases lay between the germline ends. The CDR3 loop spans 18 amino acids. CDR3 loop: CASSPTSAKGGGNQPQHF. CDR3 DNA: TGTGCCAGCAGCCCCACGTCAGCCAAGGGGGGTGGCAATCAGCCCCAGCATTTT. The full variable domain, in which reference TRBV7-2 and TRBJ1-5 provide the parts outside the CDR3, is GAGVSQSPSNKVTEKGKDVELRCDPISGHTALYWYRQSLGQGLEFLIYFQGNSAPDKSGLPSDRFSAERTGGSVSTLTIQRTQQEDSAVYLCASSPTSAKGGGNQPQHFGDGTRLSIL.